Only a few counts were recorded for the clone carrying this TCR beta chain. Its antigen is unidentified. The source of the sample is a study of CD8 T cells in ankylosing spondylitis. Study-level findings and limits: Researchers report that disease-linked clones proved CD8+ and relatively rare in peripheral blood.

This CDR3 contains 17 residues. Trimming cost V 5 bases and J 5 bases; bases outside gene matches: 10. Germline V gene data show CDR1 as SGHVS and CDR2 as FNYEAQ. TCRdb redid the calling of the 5' RACE reads with MiXCR, one entry per CDR3 protein. The sample shows a few hundred thousand distinct CDR3 sequences, roughly 25% of them seen only once. The sequence was obtained from a male donor with ankylosing spondylitis or in good health (not recorded which). The chain joins TRBV7-6 to TRBJ2-5; 14 bases fit TRBD2. The sequenced sample was blood, either unsorted or a sorted T cell fraction (not recorded which). CDR3 loop: CASSPRLAGGPEETQYF. CDR3 DNA: TGTGCCAGCAGCCCCCGACTAGCGGGGGGGCCGGAGGAGACCCAGTACTTC. Looking up the rest from reference TRBV7-6 and TRBJ2-5 gives the full variable domain: GAGVSQSPRYKVTKRGQDVALRCDPISGHVSLYWYRQALGQGPEFLTYFNYEAQQDKSGLPNDRFSAERPEGSISTLTIQRTEQRDSAMYRCASSPRLAGGPEETQYFGPGTRLLVL.